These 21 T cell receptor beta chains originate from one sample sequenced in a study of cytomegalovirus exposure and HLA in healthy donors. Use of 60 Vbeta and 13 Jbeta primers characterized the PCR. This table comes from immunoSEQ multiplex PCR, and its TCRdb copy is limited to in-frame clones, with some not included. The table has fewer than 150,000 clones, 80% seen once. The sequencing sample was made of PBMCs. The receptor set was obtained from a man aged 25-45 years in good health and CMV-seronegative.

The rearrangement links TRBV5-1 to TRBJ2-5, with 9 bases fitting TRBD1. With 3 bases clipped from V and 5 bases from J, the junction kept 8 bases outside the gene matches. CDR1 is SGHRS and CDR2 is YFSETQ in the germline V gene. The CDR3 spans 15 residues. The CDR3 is CASSSGQGLLETQYF. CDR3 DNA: TGCGCCAGCAGCTCGGGACAGGGATTATTGGAGACCCAGTACTTC. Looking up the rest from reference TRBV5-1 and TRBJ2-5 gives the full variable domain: KAGVTQTPRYLIKTRGQQVTLSCSPISGHRSVSWYQQTPGQGLQFLFEYFSETQRNKGNFPGRFSGRQFSNSRSEMNVSTLELGDSALYLCASSSGQGLLETQYFGPGTRLLVL.

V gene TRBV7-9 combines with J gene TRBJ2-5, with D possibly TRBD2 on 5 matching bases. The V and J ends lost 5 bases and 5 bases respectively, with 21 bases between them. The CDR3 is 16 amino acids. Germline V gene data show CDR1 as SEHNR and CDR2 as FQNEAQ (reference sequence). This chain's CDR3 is CASSPGGWGSGETQYF. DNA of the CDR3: TGTGCCAGCAGCCCCGGCGGGTGGGGATCGGGCGAGACCCAGTACTTC.

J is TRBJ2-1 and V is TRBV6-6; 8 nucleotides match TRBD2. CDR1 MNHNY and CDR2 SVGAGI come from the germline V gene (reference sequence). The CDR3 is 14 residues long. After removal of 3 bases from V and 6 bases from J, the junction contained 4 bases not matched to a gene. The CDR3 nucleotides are TGTGCCAGCAGTTATAGCGGGACTTTCAATGAGCAGTTCTTC. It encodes CASSYSGTFNEQFF.

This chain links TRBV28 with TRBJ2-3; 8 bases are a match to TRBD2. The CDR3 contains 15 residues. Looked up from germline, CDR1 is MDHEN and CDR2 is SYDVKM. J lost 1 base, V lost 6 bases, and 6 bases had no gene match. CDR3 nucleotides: TGTGCCAGCAGAACCGGGACTAGGGGCACAGATACGCAGTATTTT. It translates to CASRTGTRGTDTQYF.

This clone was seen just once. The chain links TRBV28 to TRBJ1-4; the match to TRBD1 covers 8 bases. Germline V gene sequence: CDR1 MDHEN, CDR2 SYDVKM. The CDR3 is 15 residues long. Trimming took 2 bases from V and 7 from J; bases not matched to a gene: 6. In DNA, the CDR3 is TGTGCCAGCAGTTTAAGTCCGACAGGGGTTGAAAAACTGTTTTTT. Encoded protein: CASSLSPTGVEKLFF.

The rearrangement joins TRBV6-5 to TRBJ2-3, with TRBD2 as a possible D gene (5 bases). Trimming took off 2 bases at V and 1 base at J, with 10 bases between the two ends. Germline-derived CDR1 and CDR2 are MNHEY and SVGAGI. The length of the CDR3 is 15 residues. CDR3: CASSYDGVGTDTQYF. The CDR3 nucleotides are TGTGCCAGCAGTTACGACGGGGTGGGCACAGATACGCAGTATTTT.

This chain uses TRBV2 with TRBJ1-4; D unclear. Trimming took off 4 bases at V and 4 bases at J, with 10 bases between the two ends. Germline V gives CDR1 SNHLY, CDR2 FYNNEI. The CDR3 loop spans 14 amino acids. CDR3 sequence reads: CASSGRQRNEKLFF. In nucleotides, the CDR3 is TGTGCCAGCAGTGGGAGGCAGCGTAATGAAAAACTGTTTTTT.

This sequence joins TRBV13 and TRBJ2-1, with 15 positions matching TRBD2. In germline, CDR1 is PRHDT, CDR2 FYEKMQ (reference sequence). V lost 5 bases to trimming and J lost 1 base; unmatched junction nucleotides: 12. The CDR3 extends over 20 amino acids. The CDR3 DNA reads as TGTGCCAGCAGCCAGACACCGGGACTAGCGGGGGGTCCTTCCTACAATGAGCAGTTCTTC. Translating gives CASSQTPGLAGGPSYNEQFF. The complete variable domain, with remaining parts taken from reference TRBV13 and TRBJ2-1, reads AAGVIQSPRHLIKEKRETATLKCYPIPRHDTVYWYQQGPGQDPQFLISFYEKMQSDKGSIPDRFSAQQFSDYHSELNMSSLELGDSALYFCASSQTPGLAGGPSYNEQFFGPGTRLTVL.

CDR3 sequence (DNA): TGTGCCAGTGCCCCCGGGACTAACAATTCACCCCTCCACTTT. It is translated as CASAPGTNNSPLHF. The rearrangement uses TRBV28 and TRBJ1-6, with D tentatively TRBD1 (5 bases). CDR3 size: 14 residues. The ends were cut back, 9 bases at V and 7 bases at J, with 16 bases in the middle. Germline assignment: CDR1 MDHEN and CDR2 SYDVKM.

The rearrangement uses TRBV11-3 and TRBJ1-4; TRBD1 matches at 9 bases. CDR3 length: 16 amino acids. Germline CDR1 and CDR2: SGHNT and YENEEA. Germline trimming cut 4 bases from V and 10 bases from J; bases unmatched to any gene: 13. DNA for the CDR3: TGTGCCAGCAGCTCAAGAAGGTGTTCGGACAGGGGAAAACTGTTTTTT. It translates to CASSSRRCSDRGKLFF.

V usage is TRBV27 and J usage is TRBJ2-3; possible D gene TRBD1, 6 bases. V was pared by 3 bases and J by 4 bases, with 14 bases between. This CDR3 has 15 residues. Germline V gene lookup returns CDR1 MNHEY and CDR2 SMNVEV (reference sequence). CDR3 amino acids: CASSLVLPGADTQYF. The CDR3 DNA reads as TGTGCCAGCAGTTTGGTTCTGCCAGGGGCAGATACGCAGTATTTT.

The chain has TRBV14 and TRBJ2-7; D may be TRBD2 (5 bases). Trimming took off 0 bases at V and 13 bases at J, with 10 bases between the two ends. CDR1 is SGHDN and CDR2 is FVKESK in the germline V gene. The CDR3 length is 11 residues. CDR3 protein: CASSQDSERYF. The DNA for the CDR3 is TGTGCCAGCAGCCAAGATAGCGAACGTTACTTC.

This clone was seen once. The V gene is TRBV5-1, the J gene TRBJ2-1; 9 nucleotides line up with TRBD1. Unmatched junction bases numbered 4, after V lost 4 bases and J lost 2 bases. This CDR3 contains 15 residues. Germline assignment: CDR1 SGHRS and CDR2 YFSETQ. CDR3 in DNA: TGCGCCAGCAGCCCACAGGGGGCTGCCTACAATGAGCAGTTCTTC. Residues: CASSPQGAAYNEQFF.

The CDR3 spells CASSLATSGGLTDTQYF. The CDR3 DNA is TGCGCCAGCAGCTTGGCGACTAGCGGGGGGCTCACAGATACGCAGTATTTT. The chain links TRBV5-1 to TRBJ2-3, with 13 bases fitting TRBD2. There are 17 residues in the CDR3. CDR1 is SGHRS and CDR2 is YFSETQ in the germline V gene. Trimming removed 0 bases from V and 2 bases from J; junction bases left unmatched: 3.

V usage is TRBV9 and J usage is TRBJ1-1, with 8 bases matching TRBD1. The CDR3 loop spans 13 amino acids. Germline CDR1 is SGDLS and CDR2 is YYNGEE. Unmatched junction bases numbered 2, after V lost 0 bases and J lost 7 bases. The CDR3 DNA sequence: TGTGCCAGCAGCGTAGGACAGGGGAGTGAAGCTTTCTTT. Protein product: CASSVGQGSEAFF. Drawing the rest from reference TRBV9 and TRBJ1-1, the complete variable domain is DSGVTQTPKHLITATGQRVTLRCSPRSGDLSVYWYQQSLDQGLQFLIQYYNGEERAKGNILERFSAQQFPDLHSELNLSSLELGDSALYFCASSVGQGSEAFFGQGTRLTVV.

This CDR3 reads CASSQRRASGAFSYEQYF. The CDR3 DNA sequence: TGCGCCAGCAGCCAACGAAGGGCCAGCGGGGCTTTTTCCTACGAGCAGTACTTC. V is TRBV4-1 and J is TRBJ2-7; 7 bases match TRBD2. This CDR3 region has 18 residues. After removal of 2 bases from V and 1 base from J, the junction contained 14 bases not matched to a gene. Germline CDR1 MGHRA, CDR2 YSYEKL.

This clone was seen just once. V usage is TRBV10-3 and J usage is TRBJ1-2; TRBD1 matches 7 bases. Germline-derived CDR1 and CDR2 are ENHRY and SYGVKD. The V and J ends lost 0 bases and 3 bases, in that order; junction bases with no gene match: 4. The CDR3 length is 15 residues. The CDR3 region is CAISESDRVHYGYTF. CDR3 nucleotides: TGTGCCATCAGTGAGTCTGACAGGGTGCACTATGGCTACACCTTC.

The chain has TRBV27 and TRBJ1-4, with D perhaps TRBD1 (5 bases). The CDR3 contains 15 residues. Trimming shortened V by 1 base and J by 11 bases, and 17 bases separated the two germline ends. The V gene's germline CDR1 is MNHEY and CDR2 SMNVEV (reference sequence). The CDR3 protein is CASSLWGSSSGKLFF. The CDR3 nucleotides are TGTGCCAGCAGTTTATGGGGCAGCTCCTCTGGCAAACTGTTTTTT.

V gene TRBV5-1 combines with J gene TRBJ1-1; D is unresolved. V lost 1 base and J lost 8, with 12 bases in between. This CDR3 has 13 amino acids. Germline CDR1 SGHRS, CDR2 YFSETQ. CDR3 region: CASSLNRRQEAFF. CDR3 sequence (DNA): TGCGCCAGCAGCTTGAACAGAAGGCAGGAAGCTTTCTTT.

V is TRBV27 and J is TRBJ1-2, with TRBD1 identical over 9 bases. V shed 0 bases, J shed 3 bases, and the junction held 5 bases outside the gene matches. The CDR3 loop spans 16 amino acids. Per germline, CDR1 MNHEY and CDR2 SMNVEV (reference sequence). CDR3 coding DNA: TGTGCCAGCAGTTTATCGGGACAGGGTCTGGACTATGGCTACACCTTC. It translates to CASSLSGQGLDYGYTF.

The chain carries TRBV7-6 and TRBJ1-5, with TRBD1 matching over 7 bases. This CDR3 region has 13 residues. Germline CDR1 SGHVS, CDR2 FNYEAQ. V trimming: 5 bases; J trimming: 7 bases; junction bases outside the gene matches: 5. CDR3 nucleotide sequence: TGTGCCAGCAGCGGGCAGGGGGGACAGCCCCAGCATTTT. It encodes CASSGQGGQPQHF.